One sample yielded the 18 T cell receptor beta chains listed below, sequenced in a study of T cells in Graves' hyperthyroidism and ophthalmopathy. Template material for amplifying TCR beta CDR3 regions consisted of RNA transcripts. HTBI primers were employed in a first-round RT-PCR of the TCR CDR3. TCRdb re-called the multiplex PCR reads through MiXCR, storing one row per CDR3 protein. The sample yields roughly 420,000 distinct CDR3 sequences, roughly 13% seen once. The source material was blood. These TCRs come from a woman aged 18-35 years with Graves' hyperthyroidism.

As to this clonotype: One end of the junction is discordant with germline, which a read error may explain. The CDR3 loop is CASSPGLAGTKETQYF. CDR3 bases: TGTGCTAGCAGCCCCGGACTAGCGGGAACGAAAGAGACCCAGTACTTC. The chain recombines TRBV7-7 with TRBJ2-5; 12 nucleotides match TRBD2. The germline gives CDR1 SSHAT, CDR2 FNYEAQ (reference sequence). The CDR3 length is 16 residues.

At least ten counts were recorded for this clonotype. The rearrangement links TRBV14 to TRBJ2-1; 12 bases align to TRBD2. After removal of 3 bases from V and 4 bases from J, the junction contained 4 bases not matched to a gene. Germline loops: CDR1 SGHDN, CDR2 FVKESK. This CDR3 has 16 amino acids. In DNA form, the CDR3 reads TGTGCCAGCAGCCACGAACTAGCGGGGGGTTACAATGAGCAGTTCTTC. Translation: CASSHELAGGYNEQFF.

This clonotype was detected ten times or more. This chain uses TRBV6-2 or TRBV6-3 with TRBJ2-1; 12 bases match TRBD2. The V gene end was trimmed by 0 bases and the J gene end by 7 bases; junction bases not matched to a gene: 4. The CDR3 extends over 16 amino acids. Germline-derived CDR1 and CDR2 are MNHEY and SVGEGT. In DNA, the CDR3 is TGTGCCAGCAGTTACTCGAAACTAGCGGGGGGAAATGAGCAGTTCTTC. It encodes CASSYSKLAGGNEQFF.

This clonotype was found many times. This chain joins TRBV6-1 and TRBJ2-5; D gene unclear. The V gene lost 4 bases and the J gene lost 2 bases, with 5 bases spanning the gap. The CDR3 sequence is 12 residues long. Germline values: CDR1 MNHNS, CDR2 SASEGT. The CDR3, as DNA: TGTGCCAGCAGTGCTACTCAAGAGACCCAGTACTTC. It yields the protein CASSATQETQYF.

V gene TRBV6-1 combines with J gene TRBJ2-6; D gene uncertain. The CDR3 is 14 residues long. CDR1 is MNHNS and CDR2 is SASEGT in the germline V gene. Between the trimmed V and J ends, which lost 6 bases and 1 base, there was a span of 7 bases. The CDR3: CASRPESGANVLTF. For the CDR3, the DNA is TGTGCCAGCAGGCCGGAGTCTGGGGCCAACGTCCTGACTTTC.

This clonotype was observed many times. The chain carries TRBV7-2 and TRBJ1-5; D ambiguous. This CDR3 has 14 residues. The V and J ends lost 4 bases and 0 bases respectively, with 7 bases between them. Germline assignment: CDR1 SGHTA and CDR2 FQGNSA. CDR3 in amino acids: CASSSDVSNQPQHF. The CDR3 nucleotides read TGTGCCAGCAGCTCGGACGTTAGCAATCAGCCCCAGCATTTT.

This clonotype occurred many times. V is TRBV27 and J is TRBJ2-1; 7 bases line up with TRBD1. Germline assignment: CDR1 MNHEY and CDR2 SMNVEV (reference sequence). The V gene end was trimmed by 3 bases and the J gene end by 3 bases; junction bases not matched to a gene: 2. The CDR3 spans 14 residues. DNA for the CDR3: TGTGCCAGCAGTTTGGACAGGATCTACAATGAGCAGTTCTTC. Its protein product is CASSLDRIYNEQFF.

The chain carries TRBV19 and TRBJ2-2; D is unresolved. Trimming removed 3 bases from V and 5 bases from J, with 7 bases in between. CDR3 size: 13 residues. CDR1 and CDR2 from the germline V gene are LNHDA and SQIVND (reference sequence). In DNA form, the CDR3 reads TGTGCCAGTAGTATTCGGTTTACCGGGGAGCTGTTTTTT. Protein: CASSIRFTGELFF.

This clonotype was seen ten or more times. CDR3 region: CASSRLGASGTGYEQYF. The CDR3 coding sequence is TGTGCCAGCAGTAGACTAGGAGCATCCGGGACAGGGTACGAGCAGTACTTC. The rearrangement links TRBV6-1 to TRBJ2-7; the match to TRBD1 covers 9 bases. This CDR3 has 17 amino acids. The V segment lost 5 bases and the J segment 4 bases; nucleotides outside the gene matches: 15. In germline, CDR1 is MNHNS, CDR2 SASEGT.

In this sample, this clonotype turned up a few times. The rearrangement links TRBV28 to TRBJ1-4; 7 nucleotides match TRBD1. Germline V gene data show CDR1 as MDHEN and CDR2 as SYDVKM. This CDR3 region has 14 residues. Trimming at V came to 6 bases and at J to 5 bases, leaving 6 bases not matched to a gene. The DNA of the CDR3 is TGTGCCAGCAGCGCCGGGACAGTAAATGAAAAACTGTTTTTT. The encoded protein is CASSAGTVNEKLFF.

This clonotype was recorded at least ten times. V is TRBV11-2 and J is TRBJ1-1, with 11 bases matching TRBD1. Germline loops: CDR1 SGHAT, CDR2 FQNNGV. V lost 3 bases, J lost 4 bases, and 13 bases stayed unmatched. This CDR3 region has 18 residues. CDR3 sequence reads: CASSFERWTGGPLTEAFF. As DNA, the CDR3 is TGTGCCAGCAGCTTCGAACGTTGGACAGGGGGCCCACTCACTGAAGCTTTCTTT.

The sample holds a few counts of this clonotype. The chain employs TRBV9 and TRBJ2-6, with D hard to call. Germline V CDR1 and CDR2: SGDLS, YYNGEE. V gave up 0 bases and J gave up 0 bases, with 4 bases separating them. The CDR3 covers 15 residues. CDR3 bases: TGTGCCAGCAGCGTAGCGGACTCTGGGGCCAACGTCCTGACTTTC. Encoded protein: CASSVADSGANVLTF.

This clonotype was recorded many times. The gene calls are TRBV7-2 and TRBJ2-3; 7 bases agree with TRBD2. The CDR3 is made up of 15 amino acids. Germline lookup yields CDR1 SGHTA and CDR2 FQGNSA. J gave up 4 bases and V 5 bases, and 9 bases lay outside the gene matches. The CDR3 protein is CASSEAGYRPDTQYF. In DNA form, the CDR3 reads TGTGCCAGCAGCGAAGCGGGATACCGTCCAGATACGCAGTATTTT.

This clonotype appeared many times. The rearrangement joins TRBV28 to TRBJ1-4; 8 nucleotides align to TRBD1. The CDR3 consists of 14 residues. Per germline, CDR1 MDHEN and CDR2 SYDVKM. The V gene end was trimmed by 2 bases and the J gene end by 10 bases; junction bases not matched to a gene: 6. This CDR3 reads CASSLRQGIGKLFF. The CDR3 DNA is TGTGCCAGCAGTTTAAGACAGGGGATAGGAAAACTGTTTTTT.

As to this clonotype: One end of the junction is discordant with germline, which a read error may explain. The chain joins TRBV20-1 to TRBJ2-1, with D tentatively TRBD2 (5 bases). The CDR3 has 15 amino acids. Germline values: CDR1 DFQATT, CDR2 SNEGSKA (reference sequence). CDR3 sequence (DNA): TGCAGTGCTAGAGATGCAACTAGTGTTAGCGATGAGCAGTCCTTC. The encoded protein is CSARDATSVSDEQSF.

This clonotype was counted many times. The chain joins TRBV28 to TRBJ2-3; 11 bases align to TRBD2. With 5 bases clipped from V and 3 bases from J, the junction kept 13 bases outside the gene matches. Germline V gene sequence: CDR1 MDHEN, CDR2 SYDVKM. This CDR3 contains 18 residues. The CDR3 DNA reads TGTGCCAGCAGTCCCCGTCGGCCTAGCGGGAGGCGGACAGATACGCAGTATTTT. Translating it yields CASSPRRPSGRRTDTQYF. The full variable domain, rest sourced from reference TRBV28 and TRBJ2-3, is DVKVTQSSRYLVKRTGEKVFLECVQDMDHENMFWYRQDPGLGLRLIYFSYDVKMKEKGDIPEGYSVSREKKERFSLILESASTNQTSMYLCASSPRRPSGRRTDTQYFGPGTRLTVL.

This clonotype has ten or more counts. The chain recombines TRBV25-1 with TRBJ2-3, with 7 bases aligning to TRBD2. CDR1 and CDR2 from the germline V gene are MGHDK and SYGVNS. After removal of 4 bases from V and 1 base from J, the junction contained 2 bases not matched to a gene. The length of the CDR3 is 14 residues. The CDR3 coding sequence is TGTGCCAGCAGTGGGCTAGCGGGCACAGATACGCAGTATTTT. Protein sequence: CASSGLAGTDTQYF. Filled out from reference TRBV25-1 and TRBJ2-3, the complete variable domain reads EADIYQTPRYLVIGTGKKITLECSQTMGHDKMYWYQQDPGMELHLIHYSYGVNSTEKGDLSSESTVSRIRTEHFPLTLESARPSHTSQYLCASSGLAGTDTQYFGPGTRLTVL.

In this sample, this clonotype turned up many times. The V call is TRBV18, the J call TRBJ2-7, with D possibly being TRBD2 (6 bases). This CDR3 is 14 amino acids long. Germline CDR1 reads KGHSH; CDR2 reads LQKENI. Between the trimmed V and J ends, which lost 6 bases and 3 bases, there was a span of 15 bases. Here the CDR3 reads CASSRDFGDYEQYF. CDR3 coding DNA: TGTGCCAGCTCGAGGGACTTCGGCGACTACGAGCAGTACTTC.